This T cell receptor beta chain comes out of a study of long-term antiretroviral therapy in people with HIV. Study context: The earliest samples predate the 2015 immediate-ART recommendation by about a decade.

This CDR3 comprises 11 residues. Trimming left V 5 bases short and J 8 bases short, with 7 bases between. Looked up from germline, CDR1 is MDHEN and CDR2 is SYDVKM. At the survey level, the v3.0 immunoSEQ assay was run. The table came from immunoSEQ multiplex PCR; TCRdb's copy has only in-frame clones and leaves some out. The sample includes 30,000 or so clones, 65% to 75% of them seen just once. Every HIV-positive participant received treatment in the United States. On this clone itself: The antigen is undetermined.

General study findings and limits: Diversity remained lower than transplant donor controls, even though it increased after ART.

This clonotype was obtained from a man aged 45-60 years with HIV. The sample here was unsorted PBMCs, taken 3 years after starting antiretroviral therapy. The rearrangement uses TRBV28 and TRBJ2-4; D is undetermined. CDR3 DNA: TGTGCCAGCAGTGCAACCTACATTCAGTACTTC. This codes for CASSATYIQYF.